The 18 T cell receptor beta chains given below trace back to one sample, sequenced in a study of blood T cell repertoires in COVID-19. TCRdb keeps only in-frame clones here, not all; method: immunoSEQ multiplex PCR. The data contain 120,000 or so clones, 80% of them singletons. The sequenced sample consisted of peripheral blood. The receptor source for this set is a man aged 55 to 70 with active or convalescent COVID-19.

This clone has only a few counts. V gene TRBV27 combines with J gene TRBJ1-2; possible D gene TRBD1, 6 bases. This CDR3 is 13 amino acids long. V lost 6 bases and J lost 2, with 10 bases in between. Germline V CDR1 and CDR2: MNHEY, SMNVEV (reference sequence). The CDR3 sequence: CASRPQGNYGYTF. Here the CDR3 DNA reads TGTGCCAGCAGGCCCCAGGGGAACTATGGCTACACCTTC.

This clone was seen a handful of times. CDR3 sequence reads: CASSFRLGDGELFF. CDR3 in DNA: TGCGCCAGCAGCTTCCGACTAGGCGACGGGGAGCTGTTTTTT. The rearrangement joins TRBV5-1 to TRBJ2-2, with D possibly TRBD2 on 6 matching bases. Between the trimmed V and J ends, which lost 2 bases and 7 bases, there was a span of 12 bases. CDR1 SGHRS and CDR2 YFSETQ come from the germline V gene. The CDR3 is made up of 14 amino acids. Supplemented by reference TRBV5-1 and TRBJ2-2, the full variable domain reads KAGVTQTPRYLIKTRGQQVTLSCSPISGHRSVSWYQQTPGQGLQFLFEYFSETQRNKGNFPGRFSGRQFSNSRSEMNVSTLELGDSALYLCASSFRLGDGELFFGEGSRLTVL.

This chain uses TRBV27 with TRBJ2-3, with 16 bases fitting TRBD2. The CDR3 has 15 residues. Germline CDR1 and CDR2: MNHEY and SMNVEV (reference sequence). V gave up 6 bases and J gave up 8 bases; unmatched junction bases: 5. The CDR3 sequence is CASSPGTSGRGTQYF. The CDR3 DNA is TGTGCCAGCAGCCCCGGGACTAGCGGGAGGGGTACGCAGTATTTT.

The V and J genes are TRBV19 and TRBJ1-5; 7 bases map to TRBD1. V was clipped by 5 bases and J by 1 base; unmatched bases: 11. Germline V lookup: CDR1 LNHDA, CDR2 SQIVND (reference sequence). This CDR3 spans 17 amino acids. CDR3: CASSLRDSRTSNQPQHF. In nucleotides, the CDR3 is TGTGCCAGTAGTCTACGGGACAGTAGGACGAGCAATCAGCCCCAGCATTTT.

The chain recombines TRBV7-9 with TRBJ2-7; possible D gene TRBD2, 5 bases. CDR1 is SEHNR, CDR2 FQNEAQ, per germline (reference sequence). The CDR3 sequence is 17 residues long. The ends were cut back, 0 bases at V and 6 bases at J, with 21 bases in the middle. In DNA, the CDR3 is TGTGCCAGCAGCTTAGCCCGGGTTGGCACACAACGGGGCGAGCAGTACTTC. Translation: CASSLARVGTQRGEQYF.

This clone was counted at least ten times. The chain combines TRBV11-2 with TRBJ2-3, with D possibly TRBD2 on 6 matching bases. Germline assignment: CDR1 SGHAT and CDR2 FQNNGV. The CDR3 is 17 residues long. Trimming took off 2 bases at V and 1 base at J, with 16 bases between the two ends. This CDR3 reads CASSLSRVGSGTDTQYF. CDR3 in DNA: TGTGCCAGCAGCTTAAGTAGGGTCGGGAGTGGCACAGATACGCAGTATTTT.

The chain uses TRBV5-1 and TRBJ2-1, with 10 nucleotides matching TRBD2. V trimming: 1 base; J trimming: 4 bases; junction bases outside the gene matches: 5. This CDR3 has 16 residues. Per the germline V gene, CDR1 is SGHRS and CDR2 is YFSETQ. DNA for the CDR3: TGCGCCAGCAGCTTGTTTGGACTAGCGGATTACAATGAGCAGTTCTTC. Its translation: CASSLFGLADYNEQFF.

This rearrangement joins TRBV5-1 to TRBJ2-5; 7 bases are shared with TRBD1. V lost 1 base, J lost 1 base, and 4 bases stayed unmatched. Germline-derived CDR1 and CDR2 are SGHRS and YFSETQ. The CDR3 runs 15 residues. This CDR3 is CASSLSGDSQETQYF. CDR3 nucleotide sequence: TGCGCCAGCAGCTTGTCAGGGGACAGCCAAGAGACCCAGTACTTC.

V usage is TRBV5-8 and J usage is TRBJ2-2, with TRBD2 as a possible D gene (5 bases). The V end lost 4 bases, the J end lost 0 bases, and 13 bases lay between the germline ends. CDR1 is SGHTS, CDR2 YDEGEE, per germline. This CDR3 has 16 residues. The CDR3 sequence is CASSPRTASNTGELFF. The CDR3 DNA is TGTGCCAGCAGCCCTCGGACTGCCTCGAACACCGGGGAGCTGTTTTTT. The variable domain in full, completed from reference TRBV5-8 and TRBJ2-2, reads EAGVTQSPTHLIKTRGQQATLRCSPISGHTSVYWYQQALGLGLQFLLWYDEGEERNRGNFPPRFSGRQFPNYSSELNVNALELEDSALYLCASSPRTASNTGELFFGEGSRLTVL.

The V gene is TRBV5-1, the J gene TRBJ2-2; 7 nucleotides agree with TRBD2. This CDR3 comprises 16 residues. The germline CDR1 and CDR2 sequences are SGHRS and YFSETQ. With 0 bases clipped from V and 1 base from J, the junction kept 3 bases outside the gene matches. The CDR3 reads CASSLDPSGNTGELFF. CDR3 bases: TGCGCCAGCAGCTTGGATCCTAGCGGGAACACCGGGGAGCTGTTTTTT. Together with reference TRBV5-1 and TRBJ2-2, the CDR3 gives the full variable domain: KAGVTQTPRYLIKTRGQQVTLSCSPISGHRSVSWYQQTPGQGLQFLFEYFSETQRNKGNFPGRFSGRQFSNSRSEMNVSTLELGDSALYLCASSLDPSGNTGELFFGEGSRLTVL.

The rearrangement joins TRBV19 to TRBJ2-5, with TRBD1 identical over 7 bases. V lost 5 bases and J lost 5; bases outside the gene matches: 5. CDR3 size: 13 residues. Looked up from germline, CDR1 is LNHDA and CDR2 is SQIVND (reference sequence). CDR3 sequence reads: CASSEQGSETQYF. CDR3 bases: TGTGCCAGTAGTGAACAGGGGTCGGAGACCCAGTACTTC.

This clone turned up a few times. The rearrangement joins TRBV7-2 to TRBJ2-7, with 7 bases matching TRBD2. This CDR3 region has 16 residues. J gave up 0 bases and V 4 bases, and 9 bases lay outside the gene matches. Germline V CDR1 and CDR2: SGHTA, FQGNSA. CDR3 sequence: CASSSTQRDLSYEQYF. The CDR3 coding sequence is TGTGCCAGCAGCTCAACGCAGCGGGACCTCTCCTACGAGCAGTACTTC.

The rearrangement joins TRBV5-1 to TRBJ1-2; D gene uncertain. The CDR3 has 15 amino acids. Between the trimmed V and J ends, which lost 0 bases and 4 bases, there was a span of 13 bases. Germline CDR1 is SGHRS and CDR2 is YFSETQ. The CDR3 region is CASSLGHPPGYGYTF. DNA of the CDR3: TGCGCCAGCAGCTTGGGACACCCACCCGGCTATGGCTACACCTTC.

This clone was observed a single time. The CDR3 spells CASRSRRVTDTQYF. CDR3 nucleotides: TGTGCCAGCAGGTCTAGGAGGGTCACAGATACGCAGTATTTT. The V and J genes are TRBV5-6 and TRBJ2-3; D might be TRBD2 (6 bases). Germline CDR1 is SGHDT and CDR2 is YYEEEE. The CDR3 spans 14 residues. V lost 5 bases to trimming and J lost 2 bases, with 12 bases between them.

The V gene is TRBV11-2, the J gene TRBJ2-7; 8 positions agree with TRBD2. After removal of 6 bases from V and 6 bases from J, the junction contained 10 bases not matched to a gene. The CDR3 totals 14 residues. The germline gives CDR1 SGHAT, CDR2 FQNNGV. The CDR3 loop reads CASRRAGGGAEQYF. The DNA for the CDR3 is TGTGCCAGCAGACGGGCGGGAGGAGGAGCCGAGCAGTACTTC.

CDR3 in DNA: TGTGCCAGCAGCCAAGATGGAGGGGGCTGGGAGGAAAAACTGTTTTTT. This translates into CASSQDGGGWEEKLFF. This sequence joins TRBV4-2 and TRBJ1-4, with TRBD1 identical over 7 bases. The CDR3 runs 16 residues. V was pared by 0 bases and J by 8 bases, with 9 bases of the junction left unmatched. The V gene's germline CDR1 is LGHNA and CDR2 YNFKEQ.

The CDR3 coding sequence is TGTGCCGGAAAAACTCTTGACGGACAGGGGAATCAGCCCCAGCATTTT. It is translated as CAGKTLDGQGNQPQHF. V and J are TRBV19 and TRBJ1-5, with 9 bases identical to TRBD1. V trimming: 11 bases; J trimming: 4 bases; junction bases outside the gene matches: 15. The CDR3 has 16 residues. The germline V gene has CDR1 LNHDA and CDR2 SQIVND (reference sequence).

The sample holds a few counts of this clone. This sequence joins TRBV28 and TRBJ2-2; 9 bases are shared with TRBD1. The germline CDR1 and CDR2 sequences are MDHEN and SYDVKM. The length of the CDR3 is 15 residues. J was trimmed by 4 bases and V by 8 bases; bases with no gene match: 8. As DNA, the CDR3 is TGTGCCAGCTTTTGGGGGACAGGGACCACCGGGGAGCTGTTTTTT. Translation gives CASFWGTGTTGELFF.